This T cell receptor beta chain was recorded in a study of T cells in Graves' hyperthyroidism and ophthalmopathy. Study observations and caveats: Ophthalmopathy and stable hyperthyroidism were separated by a 13 V-J model.

The length of the CDR3 is 16 residues. In germline, CDR1 is SEHNR, CDR2 FQNEAQ (reference sequence). V gave up 5 bases and J gave up 3 bases; unmatched junction bases: 8. From RNA transcripts, TCR beta CDR3 regions were amplified. An initial round of RT-PCR targeting the TCR CDR3 relied on the HTBI primer set. One entry per CDR3 protein results from TCRdb running MiXCR on the multiplex PCR reads. Of approximately 560,000 distinct CDR3 sequences listed, under 60% are singletons. This clonotype came up a few times. Its matching antigen is unknown. Stable Graves' hyperthyroidism meant no ophthalmopathy progression within 18 months. Clinical symptoms, serum thyroxine and TRAb, thyroid ultrasound and orbital computed tomography together formed the diagnostic basis.

The TCR comes from a woman in her late teens or twenties with Graves' hyperthyroidism. V and J are TRBV7-9 and TRBJ2-7, with 12 nucleotides matching TRBD2. The material sequenced was peripheral blood or thyroid tissue (not recorded which). Written as DNA, the CDR3 is TGTGCCAGCAGCAACCGACTAGCGGGGGACGACTACGAGCAGTACTTC. It translates to CASSNRLAGDDYEQYF.